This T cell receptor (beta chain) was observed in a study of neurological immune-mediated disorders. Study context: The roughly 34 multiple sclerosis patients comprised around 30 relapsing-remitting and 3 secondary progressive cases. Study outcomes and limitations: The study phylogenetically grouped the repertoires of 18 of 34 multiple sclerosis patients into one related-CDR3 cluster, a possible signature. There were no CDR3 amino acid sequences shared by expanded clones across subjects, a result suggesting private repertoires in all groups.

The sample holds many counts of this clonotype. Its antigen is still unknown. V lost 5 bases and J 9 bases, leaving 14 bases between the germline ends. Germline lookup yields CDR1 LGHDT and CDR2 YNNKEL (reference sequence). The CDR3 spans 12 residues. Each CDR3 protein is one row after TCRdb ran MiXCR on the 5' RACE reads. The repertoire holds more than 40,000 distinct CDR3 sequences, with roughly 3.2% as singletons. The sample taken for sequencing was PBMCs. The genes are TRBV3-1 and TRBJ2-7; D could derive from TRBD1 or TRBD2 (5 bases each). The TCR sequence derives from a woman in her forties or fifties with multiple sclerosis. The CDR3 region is CASSSGTDRQYF. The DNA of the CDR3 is TGTGCCAGCAGCTCCGGGACGGACCGGCAGTACTTC.